This TCR beta chain stems from a study of blood T cell repertoires in COVID-19. Study at large: Sources were T cells, B-cell-depleted T cells, or PBMCs; the material itself was cDNA or gDNA.

The CDR3 is made up of 14 amino acids. V gave up 5 bases and J gave up 4 bases; unmatched junction bases: 4. The V gene's germline CDR1 is MNHEY and CDR2 SVGEGT. Clones were read by immunoSEQ multiplex PCR, and TCRdb kept only the in-frame ones, dropping some. The sample lists approximately 140,000 clones, roughly 90% occurring once. Sequencing input: peripheral blood. The receptor's source is a man aged 45-60 years with active or convalescent COVID-19. The chain has TRBV6-2 or TRBV6-3 and TRBJ1-3; 8 nucleotides agree with TRBD1. DNA of the CDR3: TGTGCCAGCAGTCCACGGACAGGGGGAAACACCATATATTTT. Translation gives CASSPRTGGNTIYF.